These T cell receptor beta chains were read from a single sample in a study of T cell changes during pregnancy in multiple sclerosis. Libraries were prepared by immunoSEQ multiplex PCR; TCRdb keeps only in-frame clonotypes and omits some of them. The repertoire holds 25,000 to 40,000 clones, with roughly nine tenths as singletons. The sequenced sample was CD8+ T cells from peripheral blood mononuclear cells, obtained in the second trimester of pregnancy. The receptor set was obtained from a female donor in good health, enrolled as a control in a pregnancy study. The CDR3 runs from the conserved cysteine through the conserved F or W. The D gene is left open where the match is weak. Not all rows give a size; the values are once, few, many and, for expanded clones, a class.

j_gene,d_gene,v_gene,abundance,CDR3nt,CDR3aa
TRBJ1-4,-,TRBV4-3,-,TGCGCCAGCAGCCGCCTACTCAACCCAACTAATGAAAAACTGTTTTTT,CASSRLLNPTNEKLFF
TRBJ1-5,-,TRBV4-1,-,TGCGCCAGCAGCCAAGTAGTAGGGGGCAATCAGCCCCAGCATTTT,CASSQVVGGNQPQHF
TRBJ1-2,TRBD1,TRBV9,-,TGTGCCAGCCTCGGAGGGGGCAGGGCGCGTGGCTACACCTTC,CASLGGGRARGYTF
TRBJ2-7,-,TRBV13,-,TGTGCCAGCACGGAACGATCGGGGGAAAGAGGCTACGAGCAGTACTTC,CASTERSGERGYEQYF
TRBJ2-2,-,TRBV27,-,TGTGCCAGCAGTTCCTCGACCGGGGAGCTGTTTTTT,CASSSSTGELFF
TRBJ2-2,-,TRBV19,medium-sized,TGTGCCAGTATAGGGAAAAAAGGGGACACCGGGGAGCTGTTTTTT,CASIGKKGDTGELFF
TRBJ1-2,-,TRBV6-4,-,TGTGCCAGCAGTGACTCCACAGGAGAACCCCATGGCTACACCTTC,CASSDSTGEPHGYTF
TRBJ2-5,TRBD2,TRBV5-6,-,TGTGCCAGCAGCCCTAGCGGGTCCTGGATGGACCAGTACTTC,CASSPSGSWMDQYF
TRBJ1-4,TRBD1,TRBV25-1,-,TGTGCCAGCAGTGAATACGGGACAGGGGCTGAAAAACTGTTTTTT,CASSEYGTGAEKLFF
TRBJ1-2,-,TRBV7-9,-,TGTGCCAGCAGCTTAGGCAGCGGGGTTAATGGCTACACCTTC,CASSLGSGVNGYTF
TRBJ1-1,-,TRBV4-3,-,TGCGCCAGCAGCCAAGATGGAGGGTTGAACACTGAAGCTTTCTTT,CASSQDGGLNTEAFF
TRBJ1-3,-,TRBV7-2,once,TGTGCCAGCAGCTTAGTAGGGGCCGCATCCTCTGGAAACACCATATATTTT,CASSLVGAASSGNTIYF
TRBJ2-3,TRBD2,TRBV6-1,-,TGTGCCAGCAGTGTGGGTAGCGGGGGCTCAGATACGCAGTATTTT,CASSVGSGGSDTQYF
TRBJ1-1,TRBD1,TRBV27,-,TGTGCCAGCGGACAGGGAGAAGCTTTCTTT,CASGQGEAFF
TRBJ2-1,-,TRBV27,-,TGTGCCAGCAGTTCCGCGGGGGCCGATGAGCAGTTCTTC,CASSSAGADEQFF
TRBJ2-7,TRBD2,TRBV6-5,-,TGTGCCGCCGCGGGGGGTAGGGGAGTTCAGTACGAGCAGTACTTC,CAAAGGRGVQYEQYF
TRBJ2-2,-,TRBV4-2,-,TGTGCCAGCAGCCATGCCGTGGTGGCCCACACCGGGGAGCTGTTTTTT,CASSHAVVAHTGELFF
TRBJ2-1,TRBD2,TRBV9,-,TGTGCCAGCAGCTTCCCAGATGGCGGGGGGGCCATGGATGAGCAGTTCTTC,CASSFPDGGGAMDEQFF
TRBJ2-1,TRBD2,TRBV5-4,-,TGTGCCAGCAGCTTGGCCCTAGCGGGGGCCCTCAATGAGCAGTTCTTC,CASSLALAGALNEQFF
TRBJ1-2,-,TRBV5-6,-,TGTGCCAGCAGCTTGAGCAACAGTCTTCGGGGCTACACCTTC,CASSLSNSLRGYTF
TRBJ2-3,TRBD1,TRBV19,-,TGTGCCAGTAGTATAGTGACAGGGGGGTTCGCAGATACGCAGTATTTT,CASSIVTGGFADTQYF
TRBJ1-2,-,TRBV11-2,-,TGTGCCAGCAACAAGGGGGGGGAACTCTATGGCTACACCTTC,CASNKGGELYGYTF
TRBJ2-1,-,TRBV7-2,-,TGTGCCAGCAGCTTAGCGACACTGAGCTCCTACAATGAGCAGTTCTTC,CASSLATLSSYNEQFF
TRBJ1-1,-,TRBV29-1,-,TGCAGCGTTGAAACCGGGAACACTGAAGCTTTCTTT,CSVETGNTEAFF
TRBJ1-1,-,TRBV7-9,-,TGTGCCAGCAGTTATAGCGGGACATTCGCCGAAGCTTTCTTT,CASSYSGTFAEAFF
TRBJ1-2,TRBD1,TRBV7-9,-,TGTGCCAGCAGCCAGAGCCTCGGGACAGGGGGCTTTTCCTATGGCTACACCTTC,CASSQSLGTGGFSYGYTF
TRBJ2-7,TRBD2,TRBV27,-,TGTGCCAGCAGTTTACGGGGGGTCCCCTACGAGCAGTACTTC,CASSLRGVPYEQYF
TRBJ2-7,TRBD1,TRBV18,-,TGTGCCAGCTCACCTGACAGGGGGATCTACGAGCAGTACTTC,CASSPDRGIYEQYF
TRBJ2-2,TRBD1,TRBV4-1,once,TGCGCCAGCAGCCTTGGACAGGGGGCGAACACCGGGGAGCTGTTTTTT,CASSLGQGANTGELFF
TRBJ2-7,TRBD1,TRBV19,-,TGTGCCAGTAGTATAGATGGCTGGGGACAGACGTACGAGCAGTACTTC,CASSIDGWGQTYEQYF
TRBJ2-3,-,TRBV7-3,-,TGTGCCAGCACTCAAATAAGGCGGGGGCGGGGAGATACGCAGTATTTT,CASTQIRRGRGDTQYF
TRBJ1-2,TRBD1,TRBV4-3,-,TGCGCCAGCAGCCGGCAAGAGGGACAGGTATACTATGGCTACACCTTC,CASSRQEGQVYYGYTF
TRBJ1-1,TRBD1,TRBV27,-,TGTGCCAGCTCCGTCACCCCTTACAGGGGCACTGAAGCTTTCTTT,CASSVTPYRGTEAFF
TRBJ1-1,-,TRBV19,-,TGTGCCAGTAGTCCGGGGGATCGAGGTACTGAAGCTTTCTTT,CASSPGDRGTEAFF
TRBJ2-4,-,TRBV27,-,TGTGCCAGCAGTTTACTACAGGGAGCCATTCAGTACTTC,CASSLLQGAIQYF
TRBJ1-6,-,TRBV19,-,TGTGCCAGTGCCAACTACGATTCGCCGGCCAATTCACCCCTCCACTTT,CASANYDSPANSPLHF
TRBJ1-1,-,TRBV6-1,-,TGTGCCAGCAGTGACTACAGGGTCATGGGCACTGAAGCTTTCTTT,CASSDYRVMGTEAFF
TRBJ1-1,TRBD1,TRBV5-1,-,TGCGCCAGCAGCTCAGACAGGGCGGACACTGAAGCTTTCTTT,CASSSDRADTEAFF
TRBJ2-1,-,TRBV19,-,TGTGCCAGTAGTATAGATCCCGGGGAAGCCAATGAGCAGTTCTTC,CASSIDPGEANEQFF
TRBJ1-2,TRBD1,TRBV5-1,-,TGCGCCAGCAGCTTGGAGGGACAGGGCCCCTATGGCTACACCTTC,CASSLEGQGPYGYTF
TRBJ2-1,TRBD2,TRBV25-1,-,TGTGCCAGCAGTGAATATAGGCTAGCGGGGGGCCAGTACAATGAGCAGTTCTTC,CASSEYRLAGGQYNEQFF
TRBJ1-1,TRBD1,TRBV15,-,TGTGCCACCAGCAGAGGCACCTCAGGGGGAACTGAAGCTTTCTTT,CATSRGTSGGTEAFF
TRBJ1-2,-,TRBV21-1,-,TGTGCCAGCAGCAATCCCTACTACCATCACTCTATCTATGGCTACACCTTC,CASSNPYYHHSIYGYTF
TRBJ2-5,TRBD1,TRBV7-6,-,TGTGCCAGCAGCTTACACCTACAGGGGGTTGTGACCCAGTACTTC,CASSLHLQGVVTQYF
TRBJ2-5,-,TRBV7-9,-,TGTGCCAGCAGCCCCCCTCGGGGAAAAGAGACCCAGTACTTC,CASSPPRGKETQYF
TRBJ2-1,-,TRBV30,-,TGTGCCTGGAGTTGGGGCCCCAAGGAGCAGTTCTTC,CAWSWGPKEQFF
TRBJ2-2,-,TRBV9,-,TGTGCCAGCAGCCCGGGGGGCCGGAACACCGGGGAGCTGTTTTTT,CASSPGGRNTGELFF
TRBJ2-7,-,TRBV10-3,-,TGTGCCATCAGTGGTAGTGACGGGCAGGAGGTTTACGAGCAGTACTTC,CAISGSDGQEVYEQYF
TRBJ1-1,TRBD1,TRBV27,-,TGTGCCAGCAGTTTAGTGGGACAGATGAACACTGAAGCTTTCTTT,CASSLVGQMNTEAFF
TRBJ2-3,TRBD2,TRBV7-3,-,TGTGCCAGCAGCTCATTCGGGGGGGCGGGATTAACAGATACGCAGTATTTT,CASSSFGGAGLTDTQYF
TRBJ2-7,TRBD1,TRBV5-4,-,TGTGCCAGCAGCCTGGGTTACTCCGGGACAGGGGACGAGCAGTACTTC,CASSLGYSGTGDEQYF
TRBJ2-7,-,TRBV7-6,-,TGTGCCAGCAGCTTAGGAGCCACCGCCTACGAGCAGTACTTC,CASSLGATAYEQYF
TRBJ2-2,-,TRBV11-2,-,TGTGCCAGCAGCTTCCCTGCGCGGGGGCCGAACACCGGGGAGCTGTTTTTT,CASSFPARGPNTGELFF